The 8 T cell receptor beta chains given below trace back to one sample, sequenced in a study of cytomegalovirus exposure and HLA in healthy donors. Sequencing used immunoSEQ multiplex PCR; TCRdb keeps in-frame clones, though not all of them. The sample lists about 180,000 clones, roughly 89% occurring once. The sample comprised PBMCs. These TCRs come from a woman aged 25-40 years in good health and CMV-seronegative.

This sequence joins TRBV9 and TRBJ2-1, with TRBD2 matching over 7 bases. The CDR3 sequence is 18 residues long. Trimming removed 4 bases from V and 9 bases from J; junction bases left unmatched: 22. The germline CDR1 and CDR2 sequences are SGDLS and YYNGEE. CDR3 region: CASSPHPSSLTSTGEQFF. DNA for the CDR3: TGTGCCAGCAGCCCCCACCCCTCCTCCTTGACTAGCACAGGTGAGCAGTTCTTC.

This chain joins TRBV10-2 and TRBJ2-2; weak D call: TRBD1 (5 bases). The V end lost 3 bases, the J end lost 1 base, and 9 bases lay between the germline ends. This CDR3 spans 15 amino acids. Germline values: CDR1 WSHSY, CDR2 SAAADI. The CDR3 spells CASSEFRVNTGELFF. The CDR3 nucleotides are TGCGCCAGCAGTGAATTCAGGGTGAACACCGGGGAGCTGTTTTTT.

This sequence joins TRBV2 and TRBJ1-3, with 11 positions matching TRBD1. The CDR3 sequence is 17 residues long. Trimming cost V 6 bases and J 0 bases; bases outside gene matches: 7. Germline V lookup: CDR1 SNHLY, CDR2 FYNNEI. The CDR3 region has the DNA TGTGCCAGCAGCTTATGGACAGGGGGCCTCTCTGGAAACACCATATATTTT. Amino acids: CASSLWTGGLSGNTIYF. Together with reference TRBV2 and TRBJ1-3, the CDR3 gives the full variable domain: EPEVTQTPSHQVTQMGQEVILRCVPISNHLYFYWYRQILGQKVEFLVSFYNNEISEKSEIFDDQFSVERPDGSNFTLKIRSTKLEDSAMYFCASSLWTGGLSGNTIYFGEGSWLTVV.

This sequence joins TRBV4-1 and TRBJ2-6; 9 positions agree with TRBD2. J was trimmed by 2 bases and V by 2 bases; bases with no gene match: 1. Germline values: CDR1 MGHRA, CDR2 YSYEKL. There are 16 residues in the CDR3. The CDR3 bases are TGCGCCAGCAGCCAATCTAGCGGGGCTGGGGCCAACGTCCTGACTTTC. Translated: CASSQSSGAGANVLTF.

V and J are TRBV7-2 and TRBJ1-5; D unclear. Germline CDR1 and CDR2: SGHTA and FQGNSA. The CDR3 spans 15 residues. The V end was cut by 2 bases, the J end by 4 bases, with 12 bases between. The DNA for the CDR3 is TGTGCCAGCAGCTTAAACGGGAGGGAAAATCAGCCCCAGCATTTT. It translates to CASSLNGRENQPQHF.

The genes are TRBV18 and TRBJ2-7; D might be TRBD1 (6 bases). In germline, CDR1 is KGHSH, CDR2 LQKENI. The CDR3 length is 15 residues. Trimming removed 4 bases from V and 6 bases from J, with 19 bases in between. CDR3 region: CASSQPGHPLFEQYF. In nucleotides, the CDR3 is TGTGCCAGCTCACAACCGGGACACCCTCTTTTCGAGCAGTACTTC. The full variable domain, its missing parts supplied by reference TRBV18 and TRBJ2-7, is NAGVMQNPRHLVRRRGQEARLRCSPMKGHSHVYWYRQLPEEGLKFMVYLQKENIIDESGMPKERFSAEFPKEGPSILRIQQVVRGDSAAYFCASSQPGHPLFEQYFGPGTRLTVT.

The chain carries TRBV6-5 and TRBJ1-2, with D perhaps TRBD1 (6 bases). V was pared by 7 bases and J by 6 bases, with 21 bases between. Germline V CDR1 and CDR2: MNHEY, SVGAGI. The CDR3 covers 15 residues. The CDR3 here is CASTVFRDTTHGYTF. The CDR3, as DNA: TGTGCCAGCACGGTCTTCCGGGACACAACCCATGGCTACACCTTC.

The chain combines TRBV7-9 with TRBJ1-1; possibly TRBD1 for D (6 bases). The CDR3 has 14 amino acids. Trimming took off 6 bases at V and 2 bases at J, with 13 bases between the two ends. Germline CDR1 is SEHNR and CDR2 is FQNEAQ (reference sequence). The CDR3, as DNA: TGTGCCAGCAGAGAGACAGGATTAAACACTGAAGCTTTCTTT. Its protein is CASRETGLNTEAFF.